What follows are 27 T cell receptor beta chains derived from one specimen sequenced in a study of T-cell reconstitution after alpha-beta-depleted transplantation in children. Unique molecular identifiers featured in how the TCRbeta library was prepared. TCRdb redid the calling of the PCR reads with MiXCR, one entry per CDR3 protein. The data contain hundreds of thousands of distinct CDR3 sequences, roughly 11% of them seen just once; the ten biggest clones take up over 25%. The sample in question was PBMCs, obtained before TCRalphabeta/CD19-depleted stem cell transplant. These TCRs come from a child younger than two with acute myeloid leukemia, due to receive a stem cell transplant.

The table lists this clonotype with many counts. The V and J genes are TRBV5-1 and TRBJ2-7; 8 bases are a match to TRBD2. This CDR3 has 16 amino acids. Looked up from germline, CDR1 is SGHRS and CDR2 is YFSETQ. J lost 2 bases, V lost 0 bases, and 7 bases had no gene match. The CDR3 here is CASSLVVGRAAYEQYF. The DNA for the CDR3 is TGCGCCAGCAGCTTGGTGGTCGGGAGGGCCGCCTACGAGCAGTACTTC.

This clonotype was seen ten or more times. This sequence joins TRBV5-5 and TRBJ1-2; a possible D gene is TRBD1 (5 bases). The CDR3 length is 16 residues. V shed 2 bases and J shed 7 bases, with 21 bases lying between them. Germline V gives CDR1 SGHKS, CDR2 YYEKEE (reference sequence). CDR3 residues: CASSFGGSREFGGYTF. The CDR3 nucleotides are TGTGCCAGCAGCTTCGGGGGATCCAGGGAGTTCGGTGGCTACACCTTC.

This clonotype has a count of ten or more. J is TRBJ2-7 and V is TRBV20-1, with TRBD1 as a possible D gene (6 bases). The V end was cut by 4 bases, the J end by 1 base, with 8 bases between. The CDR3 extends over 12 amino acids. Germline V gives CDR1 DFQATT, CDR2 SNEGSKA (reference sequence). DNA for the CDR3: TGCAGTGCTAATGACAGGTCCTACGAGCAGTACTTC. Residues: CSANDRSYEQYF.

With regard to this clonotype: A clone one base away is much larger, so this may be a read error. This chain links TRBV5-1 with TRBJ2-1; TRBD1 might be the D (5 bases). Trimming pared 5 bases from V and 5 bases from J, leaving 17 bases between. The CDR3 is 15 residues long. The germline CDR1 and CDR2 sequences are SGHRS and YFSETQ. CDR3 sequence reads: CASRIGAPFNNEQFF. In nucleotides, the CDR3 is TGCGCCAGCAGGATTGGGGCCCCGTTCAACAATGAGCAGTTCTTC.

This clonotype showed up many times. The chain is built from TRBV12-3 or TRBV12-4 and TRBJ2-2; D gene unclear. The CDR3 runs 14 residues. Trimming shortened V by 2 bases and J by 1 base, and 5 bases separated the two germline ends. DNA of the CDR3: TGTGCCAGCAGTTTACAGCGGAACACCGGGGAGCTGTTTTTT. The encoded protein is CASSLQRNTGELFF.

This clonotype was seen at least ten times. J is TRBJ2-3 and V is TRBV4-1; TRBD2 is a possible D gene (5 bases). V was cut by 1 base and J by 7 bases, with 15 bases left in between. The CDR3 has 15 residues. Germline V CDR1 and CDR2: MGHRA, YSYEKL. The CDR3 region has the DNA TGCGCCAGCAGCCAAGGGAGGTACGAGGTTTATACGCAGTATTTT. Translating it yields CASSQGRYEVYTQYF.

Comment on this clonotype: A much larger clone differs by one base, so this may be a read error. This sequence joins TRBV5-1 and TRBJ2-2; TRBD2 is a possible D gene (5 bases). CDR3 length: 15 amino acids. Germline V CDR1 and CDR2: SGHRS, YFSETQ. CDR3 region: CASSPGNSNTRELFF. CDR3 DNA sequence: TGCGCCAGCAGCCCCGGGAATTCGAACACCAGGGAGCTGTTTTTT.

This clonotype came up many times. The rearrangement joins TRBV11-2 to TRBJ2-1; the match to TRBD2 covers 14 bases. J gave up 0 bases and V 5 bases, and 12 bases lay outside the gene matches. Germline V CDR1 and CDR2: SGHAT, FQNNGV. CDR3 size: 20 residues. CDR3 residues: CASSLRLAGGAISSYNEQFF. The CDR3 nucleotides read TGTGCCAGCAGCCTAAGACTAGCGGGGGGGGCGATCAGCTCCTACAATGAGCAGTTCTTC.

The V gene is TRBV19, the J gene TRBJ2-5; D is possibly TRBD1 (6 bases). Germline V gives CDR1 LNHDA, CDR2 SQIVND (reference sequence). The CDR3 has 13 residues. V was shortened by 3 bases and J by 4 bases, with 9 bases between the two germline ends. The CDR3 sequence: CASSIIRGETQYF. The CDR3 DNA is TGTGCCAGTAGTATCATCAGGGGAGAGACCCAGTACTTC.

This clonotype was counted many times. The CDR3 spells CSARDESDMRGYTF. CDR3 in DNA: TGCAGTGCTAGAGATGAGTCCGATATGCGAGGCTACACCTTC. The V call is TRBV20-1, the J call TRBJ1-2; no firm D call. The CDR3 is made up of 14 amino acids. Trimming removed 0 bases from V and 8 bases from J, with 16 bases in between. Germline V gene sequence: CDR1 DFQATT, CDR2 SNEGSKA (reference sequence).

This clonotype has at least ten counts. The rearrangement joins TRBV16 to TRBJ2-7, with TRBD1 matching 7 bases. V gave up 2 bases and J gave up 3 bases; unmatched junction bases: 1. Germline assignment: CDR1 KGHSY and CDR2 FQNENV. The CDR3 is 13 residues long. DNA for the CDR3: TGTGCCAGCAGCCAAGGGACAGTCTACGAGCAGTACTTC. Translated: CASSQGTVYEQYF.

This clonotype was observed many times. The V and J genes are TRBV5-1 and TRBJ2-2; 8 bases agree with TRBD1. The CDR3 covers 14 residues. Trimming took 6 bases from V and 1 from J; bases not matched to a gene: 2. Germline V gene lookup returns CDR1 SGHRS and CDR2 YFSETQ. CDR3 bases: TGCGCCAGCACCGGGACAGGGAACACCGGGGAGCTGTTTTTT. This sequence encodes CASTGTGNTGELFF.

This clonotype has a count of ten or more. Germline and junction disagree at one end, which may indicate a read error. The chain is built from TRBV12-3 or TRBV12-4 and TRBJ2-2, with 11 bases that match TRBD2. CDR3 size: 15 residues. The CDR3 DNA follows: TGTGCCAGCAGTCTAGCGGGGGGTAACACCGGGGAGCTGTTTTTT. This gives the protein CASSLAGGNTGELFF.

This clonotype was detected ten times or more. V usage is TRBV21-1 and J usage is TRBJ1-5; the table names TRBD1, a call not compared with the DNA. TRBV21-1 is given as a pseudogene. The CDR3 consists of 17 residues. The CDR3 loop reads CASSKWGDRVCSQPQHF. DNA for the CDR3: TGTGCCAGCAGCAAGTGGGGGGACAGGGTATGTAGTCAGCCCCAGCATTTT.

This clonotype has at least ten counts. CDR3 region: CASSSSGLGTTVGYTF. The DNA for the CDR3 is TGCGCCAGCAGCTCCTCGGGGCTCGGGACAACGGTTGGCTACACCTTC. The chain recombines TRBV5-1 with TRBJ1-2; D is perhaps TRBD1 (6 bases). There are 16 residues in the CDR3. Between the trimmed V and J ends, which lost 3 bases and 7 bases, there was a span of 22 bases. Germline loops: CDR1 SGHRS, CDR2 YFSETQ.

This clonotype was counted only a few times. The rearrangement joins TRBV24-1 to TRBJ2-5; weak D call: TRBD1 (5 bases). The germline V and J ends were trimmed by 0 bases and 5 bases, with 12 bases remaining between them. Germline assignment: CDR1 KGHDR and CDR2 SFDVKD. CDR3 size: 15 residues. Here the CDR3 DNA reads TGTGCCACCAGTGATTTGTCAGGGTTCGGGGAGACCCAGTACTTC. It translates to CATSDLSGFGETQYF.

The chain couples TRBV19 to TRBJ1-5; possible D gene TRBD1, 6 bases. The CDR3 contains 14 residues. Germline V gene sequence: CDR1 LNHDA, CDR2 SQIVND (reference sequence). V lost 4 bases, J lost 5 bases, and 12 bases lay in between. The CDR3 protein is CASSSGQRYQPQHF. The CDR3 DNA is TGTGCCAGTAGTAGTGGACAGAGATATCAGCCCCAGCATTTT.

There are many counts of this clonotype. The rearrangement joins TRBV15 to TRBJ2-1, with TRBD2 identical over 7 bases. The CDR3 covers 16 residues. J lost 3 bases, V lost 1 base, and 6 bases had no gene match. CDR1 is LNHNV, CDR2 YYDKDF, per germline (reference sequence). The DNA of the CDR3 is TGTGCCACCAGCAGAGTAGGGCGGGAGATCTACAATGAGCAGTTCTTC. Protein: CATSRVGREIYNEQFF.

On this clonotype itself: At one boundary the junction diverges from the germline segment, which might be a read error. This rearrangement joins TRBV27 to TRBJ2-1; TRBD2 matches at 7 bases. From germline, CDR1 is MNHEY and CDR2 SMNVEV (reference sequence). The CDR3 runs to 12 residues. The DNA for the CDR3 is TGTGCCAGCCACAGCGGGGTCAATGAGCCGTTCTTC. Translating gives CASHSGVNEPFF.

Ten or more counts support this clonotype. This chain uses TRBV29-1 with TRBJ2-7; 10 nucleotides line up with TRBD2. J lost 6 bases, V lost 4 bases, and 18 bases had no gene match. This CDR3 is 17 amino acids long. Germline V CDR1 and CDR2: SQVTM, ANQGSEA. The CDR3 DNA is TGCAGCGTTGCCAACCGGCGGCTAGCGGGAGACCTCGGCGAGCAGTACTTC. Protein: CSVANRRLAGDLGEQYF.

In this sample, this clonotype turned up many times. This rearrangement joins TRBV3-1 to TRBJ2-3; the D is unclear. CDR3 length equals 12 residues. With 4 bases removed from V and 2 bases from J, the gap between germline ends came to 4 bases. Germline lookup yields CDR1 LGHDT and CDR2 YNNKEL (reference sequence). CDR3 loop: CASSRTTDTQYF. For the CDR3, the DNA is TGTGCCAGCAGCCGGACCACAGATACGCAGTATTTT.

This clonotype was counted at least ten times. The chain links TRBV6-2 or TRBV6-3 to TRBJ2-7; 10 positions match TRBD2. CDR3 length equals 18 residues. Germline loops: CDR1 MNHEY, CDR2 SVGEGT. J lost 3 bases, V lost 4 bases, and 15 bases had no gene match. As DNA, the CDR3 is TGTGCCAGCAGTTTCTCAACTTATAGCGGGAGGACCTTCTACGAGCAGTACTTC. As protein: CASSFSTYSGRTFYEQYF.

As concerns this clonotype: This may stem from a read error, because a much larger clone lies one nucleotide away. The rearrangement uses TRBV25-1 and TRBJ1-1; D unclear. The V gene's germline CDR1 is MGHDK and CDR2 SYGVNS. This CDR3 contains 16 residues. Trimming cost V 1 base and J 4 bases, with 16 bases left between them. CDR3 amino acids: CASSEWPTPSSTEAFF. For the CDR3, the DNA is TGTGCCAGCAGTGAATGGCCCACCCCATCGAGCACTGAAGCTTTCTTT.

In the case of this clonotype: This may be a read error: a much more frequent sequence differs by one nucleotide. This rearrangement joins TRBV4-3 to TRBJ2-2; D tentatively reads TRBD1 or TRBD2 (6 bases each). The CDR3 covers 15 residues. Per the germline V gene, CDR1 is LGHNA and CDR2 is YSLEER. CDR3 in amino acids: CASSLSWGDTRELFF. The CDR3 DNA reads as TGCGCCAGCAGCCTGTCTTGGGGGGACACCCGGGAGCTGTTTTTT.

This clonotype was seen ten or more times. The V gene is TRBV30, the J gene TRBJ2-2, with 12 bases fitting TRBD2. The V gene's germline CDR1 is GTSNPN and CDR2 SVGIG (reference sequence). V shed 5 bases, J shed 2 bases, and the junction held 9 bases outside the gene matches. This CDR3 is 17 amino acids long. The chain's CDR3 is CAWSRRTSGINTGELFF. CDR3 nucleotide sequence: TGTGCCTGGTCGCGTCGGACTAGCGGGATAAACACCGGGGAGCTGTTTTTT.

This clonotype was seen at least ten times. This rearrangement joins TRBV7-9 to TRBJ1-1; D remains ambiguous. Per the germline V gene, CDR1 is SEHNR and CDR2 is FQNEAQ (reference sequence). This CDR3 contains 12 residues. V gave up 6 bases and J gave up 3 bases, with 8 bases separating them. DNA for the CDR3: TGTGCCAGCAGGAATAGGGACACTGAAGCTTTCTTT. Encoded protein: CASRNRDTEAFF.

This clonotype was detected many times. The rearrangement uses TRBV5-1 and TRBJ1-1, with D hard to call. V was cut by 2 bases and J by 6 bases, with 14 bases left in between. The germline gives CDR1 SGHRS, CDR2 YFSETQ. This CDR3 has 14 residues. The CDR3 protein is CASSLRAVGSEAFF. In DNA form, the CDR3 reads TGCGCCAGCAGCTTAAGGGCTGTGGGGTCTGAAGCTTTCTTT.